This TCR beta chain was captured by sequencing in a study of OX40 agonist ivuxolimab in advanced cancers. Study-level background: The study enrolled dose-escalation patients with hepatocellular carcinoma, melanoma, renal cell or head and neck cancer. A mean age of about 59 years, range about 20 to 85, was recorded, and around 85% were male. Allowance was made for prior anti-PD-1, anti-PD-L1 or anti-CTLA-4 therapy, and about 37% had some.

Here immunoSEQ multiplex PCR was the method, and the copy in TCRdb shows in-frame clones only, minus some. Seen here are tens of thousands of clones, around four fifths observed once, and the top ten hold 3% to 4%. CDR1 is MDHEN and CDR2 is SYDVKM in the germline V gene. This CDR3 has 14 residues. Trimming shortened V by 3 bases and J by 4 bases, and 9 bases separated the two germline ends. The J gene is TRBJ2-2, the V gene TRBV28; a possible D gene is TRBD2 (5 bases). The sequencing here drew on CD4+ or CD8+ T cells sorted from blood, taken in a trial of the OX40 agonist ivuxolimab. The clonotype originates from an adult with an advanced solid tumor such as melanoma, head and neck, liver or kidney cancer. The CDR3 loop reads CASSFPGITGELFF. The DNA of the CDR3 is TGTGCCAGCAGTTTCCCGGGGATCACCGGGGAGCTGTTTTTT.